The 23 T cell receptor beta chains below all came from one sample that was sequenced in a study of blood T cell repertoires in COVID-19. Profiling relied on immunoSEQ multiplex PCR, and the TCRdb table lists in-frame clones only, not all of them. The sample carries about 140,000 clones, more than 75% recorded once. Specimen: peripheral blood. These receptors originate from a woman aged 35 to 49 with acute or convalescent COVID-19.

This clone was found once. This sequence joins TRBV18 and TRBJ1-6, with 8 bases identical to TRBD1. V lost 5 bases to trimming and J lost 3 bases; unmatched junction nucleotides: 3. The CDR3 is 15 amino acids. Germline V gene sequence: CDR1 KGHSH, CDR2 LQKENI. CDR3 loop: CASSGQGRYNSPLHF. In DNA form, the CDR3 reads TGTGCCAGCTCAGGACAGGGTCGCTATAATTCACCCCTCCACTTT. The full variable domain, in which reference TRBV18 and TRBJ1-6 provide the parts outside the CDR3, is NAGVMQNPRHLVRRRGQEARLRCSPMKGHSHVYWYRQLPEEGLKFMVYLQKENIIDESGMPKERFSAEFPKEGPSILRIQQVVRGDSAAYFCASSGQGRYNSPLHFGNGTRLTVT.

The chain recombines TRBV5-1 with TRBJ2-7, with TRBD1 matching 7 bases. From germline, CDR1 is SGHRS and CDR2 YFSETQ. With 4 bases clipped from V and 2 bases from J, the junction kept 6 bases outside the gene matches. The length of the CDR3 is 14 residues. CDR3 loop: CASSTGQATYEQYF. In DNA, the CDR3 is TGCGCCAGCAGCACCGGACAGGCTACCTACGAGCAGTACTTC.

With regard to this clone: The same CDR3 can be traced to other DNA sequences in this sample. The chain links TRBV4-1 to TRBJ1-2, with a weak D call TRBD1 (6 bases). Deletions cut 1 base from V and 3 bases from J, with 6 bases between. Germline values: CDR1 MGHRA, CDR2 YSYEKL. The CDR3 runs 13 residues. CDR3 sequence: CASSQAGDYGYTF. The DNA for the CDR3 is TGCGCCAGCAGCCAAGCAGGGGACTATGGCTACACCTTC.

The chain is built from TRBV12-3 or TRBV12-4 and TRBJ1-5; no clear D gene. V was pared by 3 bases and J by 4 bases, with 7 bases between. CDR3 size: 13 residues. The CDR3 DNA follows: TGTGCCAGCAGTTTGAGGGAAAATCAGCCCCAGCATTTT. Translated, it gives CASSLRENQPQHF.

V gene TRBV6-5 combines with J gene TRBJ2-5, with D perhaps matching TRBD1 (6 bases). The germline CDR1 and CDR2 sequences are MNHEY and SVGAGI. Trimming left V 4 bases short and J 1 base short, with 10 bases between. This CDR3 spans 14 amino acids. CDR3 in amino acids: CASSLQGPQETQYF. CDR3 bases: TGTGCCAGCAGTTTACAGGGACCCCAAGAGACCCAGTACTTC.

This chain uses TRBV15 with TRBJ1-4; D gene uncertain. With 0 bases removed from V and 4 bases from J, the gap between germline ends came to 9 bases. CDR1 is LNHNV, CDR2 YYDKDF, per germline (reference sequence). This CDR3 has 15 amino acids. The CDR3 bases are TGTGCCACCAGCAGAGATGAGGGCTATAATGAAAAACTGTTTTTT. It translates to CATSRDEGYNEKLFF.

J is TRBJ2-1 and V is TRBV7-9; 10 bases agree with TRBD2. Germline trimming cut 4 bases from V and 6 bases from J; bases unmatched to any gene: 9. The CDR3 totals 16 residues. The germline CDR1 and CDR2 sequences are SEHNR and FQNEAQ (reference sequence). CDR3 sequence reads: CASSSPASGSPNEQFF. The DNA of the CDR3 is TGTGCCAGCAGCTCCCCAGCTAGCGGGAGCCCCAATGAGCAGTTCTTC.

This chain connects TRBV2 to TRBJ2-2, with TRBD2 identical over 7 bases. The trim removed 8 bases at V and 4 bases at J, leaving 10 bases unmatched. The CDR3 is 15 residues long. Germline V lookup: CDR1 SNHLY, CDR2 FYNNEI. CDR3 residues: CASHNSGRGTGELFF. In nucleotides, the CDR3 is TGTGCCAGCCATAATTCAGGGAGGGGCACCGGGGAGCTGTTTTTT.

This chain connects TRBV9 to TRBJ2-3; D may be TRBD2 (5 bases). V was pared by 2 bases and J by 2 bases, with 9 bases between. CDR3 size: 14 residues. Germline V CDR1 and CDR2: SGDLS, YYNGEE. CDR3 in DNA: TGTGCCAGCAGCGTGGACTCTCTCACAGATACGCAGTATTTT. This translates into CASSVDSLTDTQYF.

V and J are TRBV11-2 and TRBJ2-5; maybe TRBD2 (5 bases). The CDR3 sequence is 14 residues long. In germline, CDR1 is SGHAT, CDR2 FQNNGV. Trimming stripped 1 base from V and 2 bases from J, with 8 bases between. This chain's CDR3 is CASSLGSGQETQYF. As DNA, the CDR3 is TGTGCCAGCAGCTTAGGTTCGGGGCAAGAGACCCAGTACTTC.

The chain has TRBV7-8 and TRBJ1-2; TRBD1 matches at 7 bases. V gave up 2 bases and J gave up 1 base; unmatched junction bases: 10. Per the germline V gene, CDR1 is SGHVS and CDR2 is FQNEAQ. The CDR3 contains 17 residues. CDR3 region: CASSLSRTGFNNYGYTF. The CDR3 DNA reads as TGTGCCAGCAGCTTAAGCCGGACAGGATTTAATAACTATGGCTACACCTTC. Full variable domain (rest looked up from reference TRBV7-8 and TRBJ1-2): GAGVSQSPRYKVAKRGQDVALRCDPISGHVSLFWYQQALGQGPEFLTYFQNEAQLDKSGLPSDRFFAERPEGSVSTLKIQRTQQEDSAVYLCASSLSRTGFNNYGYTFGSGTRLTVV.

In nucleotides, the CDR3 is TGTGCCAGCTCCCTCCCGGACACTGAAGCTTTCTTT. This sequence encodes CASSLPDTEAFF. V gene TRBV18 combines with J gene TRBJ1-1; D uncertain. Per germline, CDR1 KGHSH and CDR2 LQKENI. With 6 bases removed from V and 3 bases from J, the gap between germline ends came to 8 bases. This CDR3 comprises 12 residues.

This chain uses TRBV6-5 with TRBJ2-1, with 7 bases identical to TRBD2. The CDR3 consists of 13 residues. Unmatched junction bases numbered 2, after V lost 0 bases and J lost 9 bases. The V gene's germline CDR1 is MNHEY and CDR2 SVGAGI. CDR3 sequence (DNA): TGTGCCAGCAGTTACTCGACTAGCTCTGAGCAGTTCTTC. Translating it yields CASSYSTSSEQFF.

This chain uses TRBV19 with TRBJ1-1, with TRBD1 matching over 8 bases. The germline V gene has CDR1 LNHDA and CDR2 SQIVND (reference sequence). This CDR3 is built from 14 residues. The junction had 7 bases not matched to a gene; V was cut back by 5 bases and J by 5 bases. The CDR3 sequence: CASSYQGAGTEAFF. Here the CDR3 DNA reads TGTGCCAGTAGTTATCAGGGGGCAGGGACTGAAGCTTTCTTT.

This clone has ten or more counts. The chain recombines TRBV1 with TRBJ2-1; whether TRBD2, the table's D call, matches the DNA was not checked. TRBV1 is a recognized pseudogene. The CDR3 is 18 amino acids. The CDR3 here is CTSSPLERFLRMVDEQFF. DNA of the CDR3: TGCACCAGCAGCCCACTCGAGCGTTTTTTGAGGATGGTCGATGAGCAGTTCTTC.

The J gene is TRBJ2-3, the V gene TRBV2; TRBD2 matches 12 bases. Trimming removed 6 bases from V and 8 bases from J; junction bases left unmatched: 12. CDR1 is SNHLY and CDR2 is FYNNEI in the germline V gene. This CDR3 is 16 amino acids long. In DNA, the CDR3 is TGTGCCAGCAGCCGCCCTAGCGGGGGGGCCCTAGTTACGCAGTATTTT. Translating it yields CASSRPSGGALVTQYF.

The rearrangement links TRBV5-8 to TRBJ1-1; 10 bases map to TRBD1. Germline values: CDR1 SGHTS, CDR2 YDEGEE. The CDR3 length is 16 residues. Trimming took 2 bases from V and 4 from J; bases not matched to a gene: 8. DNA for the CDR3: TGTGCCAGCAGCTTCGGGACAGGGGTGAGCAGCACTGAAGCTTTCTTT. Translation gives CASSFGTGVSSTEAFF. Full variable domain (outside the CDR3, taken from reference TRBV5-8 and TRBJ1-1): EAGVTQSPTHLIKTRGQQATLRCSPISGHTSVYWYQQALGLGLQFLLWYDEGEERNRGNFPPRFSGRQFPNYSSELNVNALELEDSALYLCASSFGTGVSSTEAFFGQGTRLTVV.

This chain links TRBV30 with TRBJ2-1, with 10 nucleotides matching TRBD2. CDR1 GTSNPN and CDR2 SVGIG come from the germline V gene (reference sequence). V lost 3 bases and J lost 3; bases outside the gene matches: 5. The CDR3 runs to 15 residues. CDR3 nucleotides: TGTGCCTGGAGGTATAGCGGGGGGAGCTACAATGAGCAGTTCTTC. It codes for CAWRYSGGSYNEQFF.

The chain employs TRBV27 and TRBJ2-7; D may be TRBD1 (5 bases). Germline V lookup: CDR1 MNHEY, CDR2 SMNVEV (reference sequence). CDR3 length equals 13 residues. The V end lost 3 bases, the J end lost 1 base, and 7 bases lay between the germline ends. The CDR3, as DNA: TGTGCCAGCAGTTTGAGACAGTCCTACGAGCAGTACTTC. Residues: CASSLRQSYEQYF.

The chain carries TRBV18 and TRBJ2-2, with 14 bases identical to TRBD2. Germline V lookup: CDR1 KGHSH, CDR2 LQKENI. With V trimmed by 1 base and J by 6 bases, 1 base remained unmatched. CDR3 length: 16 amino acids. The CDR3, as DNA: TGTGCCAGCTCACCACGACTAGCGGGGGGGCCCGGGGAGCTGTTTTTT. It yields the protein CASSPRLAGGPGELFF.

CDR3 bases: TGTGCCAGCAGGGTTACAGGGGATAGTAATTCACCCCTCCACTTT. This sequence encodes CASRVTGDSNSPLHF. The chain combines TRBV6-5 with TRBJ1-6, with 7 bases matching TRBD1. The CDR3 length is 15 residues. V lost 6 bases, J lost 6 bases, and 8 bases stayed unmatched. Germline V gives CDR1 MNHEY, CDR2 SVGAGI.

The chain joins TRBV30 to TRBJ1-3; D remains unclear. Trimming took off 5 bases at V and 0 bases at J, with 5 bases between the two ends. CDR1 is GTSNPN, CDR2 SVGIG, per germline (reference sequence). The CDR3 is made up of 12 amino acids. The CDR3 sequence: CAWDNSGNTIYF. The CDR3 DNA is TGTGCCTGGGACAACTCTGGAAACACCATATATTTT.

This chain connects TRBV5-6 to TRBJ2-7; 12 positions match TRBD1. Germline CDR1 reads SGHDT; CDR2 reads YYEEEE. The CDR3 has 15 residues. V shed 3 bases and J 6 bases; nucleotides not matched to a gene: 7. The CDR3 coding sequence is TGTGCCAGCAGCTCAGCCGGGACAGGGGGCCGCGAGCAGTACTTC. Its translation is CASSSAGTGGREQYF.